Listed below are T cell receptor beta chains from one sample, sequenced in a study of blood T cell repertoires in COVID-19. The protocol was immunoSEQ multiplex PCR, while the TCRdb copy is restricted to in-frame clones and leaves out a portion. The sample has approximately 120,000 clones, about four fifths seen once. The sample taken for sequencing was peripheral blood. The source is a human donor in a cohort sampled during active COVID-19. Both conserved end residues are part of each CDR3. A D gene is named only where the DNA matches it firmly. Clone size, where shown, is once, few, many, or a class for clones that have expanded.

d_gene: -; j_gene: TRBJ1-1; abundance: -; v_gene: TRBV5-1; CDR3nt: TGCGCCAGCAGCTTGGAACGGGCTGAAGCTTTCTTT; CDR3aa: CASSLERAEAFF
d_gene: -; j_gene: TRBJ1-6; abundance: -; v_gene: TRBV15; CDR3nt: TGTGCCACCAGCAGAGATCGGCAGGAATATAATTCACCCCTCCACTTT; CDR3aa: CATSRDRQEYNSPLHF
d_gene: TRBD2; j_gene: TRBJ2-1; abundance: -; v_gene: TRBV5-5; CDR3nt: TGTGCCAGCAGCTTTCCGGCTAGCGGAGGCAATGAGCAGTTCTTC; CDR3aa: CASSFPASGGNEQFF
d_gene: -; j_gene: TRBJ2-5; abundance: -; v_gene: TRBV7-8; CDR3nt: TGTGCCAGCAGCCCAGCTCTGGGAGTTCCGTACTTC; CDR3aa: CASSPALGVPYF
d_gene: TRBD2; j_gene: TRBJ2-7; abundance: -; v_gene: TRBV4-1; CDR3nt: TGCGCCAGCAGCCAAGAGGTTGTCCCGGGACTAGCGGGAGGGGTCTACGAGCAGTACTTC; CDR3aa: CASSQEVVPGLAGGVYEQYF
d_gene: -; j_gene: TRBJ1-3; abundance: once; v_gene: TRBV5-1; CDR3nt: TGCGCCAGCAGTTCGGGAGCCTCTGGAAACACCATATATTTT; CDR3aa: CASSSGASGNTIYF
d_gene: -; j_gene: TRBJ1-1; abundance: once; v_gene: TRBV11-2; CDR3nt: TGTGCCAGCAGCAAACCCGCGAGGTCGGTTGAAGCTTTCTTT; CDR3aa: CASSKPARSVEAFF
d_gene: -; j_gene: TRBJ2-7; abundance: -; v_gene: TRBV12-3/TRBV12-4; CDR3nt: TGTGCCAGCAGTATACAGGGTTACGAGCAGTACTTC; CDR3aa: CASSIQGYEQYF
d_gene: -; j_gene: TRBJ2-1; abundance: few; v_gene: TRBV6-5; CDR3nt: TGTGCCAGCAGTCCCGGGAGAGGGTCCTACAATGAGCAGTTCTTC; CDR3aa: CASSPGRGSYNEQFF
d_gene: -; j_gene: TRBJ1-3; abundance: -; v_gene: TRBV21-1; CDR3nt: TGTGCCAGTCTCACACAGGGATACTCTGGAAACACCATATATTTT; CDR3aa: CASLTQGYSGNTIYF
d_gene: -; j_gene: TRBJ2-7; abundance: medium-sized; v_gene: TRBV7-9; CDR3nt: TGTGCCAGCAGCCCGGAGGCGCTCTCCTACGAGCAGTACTTC; CDR3aa: CASSPEALSYEQYF
d_gene: -; j_gene: TRBJ2-7; abundance: -; v_gene: TRBV5-1; CDR3nt: TGCGCCAGCAGCATTGGGCGGGTTATGTCCTACGAGCAGTACTTC; CDR3aa: CASSIGRVMSYEQYF
d_gene: TRBD2; j_gene: TRBJ2-1; abundance: -; v_gene: TRBV5-1; CDR3nt: TGCGCCAGCAGCCTGGGGTTAGCGGGGGCAGGGAATGAGCAGTTCTTC; CDR3aa: CASSLGLAGAGNEQFF
d_gene: TRBD1; j_gene: TRBJ1-1; abundance: once; v_gene: TRBV3-1/TRBV3-2; CDR3nt: TGTGCCAGCAGCCCGACAGGGGAGACGCCTGAAGCTTTCTTT; CDR3aa: CASSPTGETPEAFF
d_gene: TRBD2; j_gene: TRBJ2-1; abundance: once; v_gene: TRBV28; CDR3nt: TGTGCCAGCAGTACTAGCGGGGTCTACAATGAGCAGTTCTTC; CDR3aa: CASSTSGVYNEQFF
d_gene: -; j_gene: TRBJ2-3; abundance: once; v_gene: TRBV5-8; CDR3nt: TGTGCCAGCAGCCAGGGGAGCACAGATACGCAGTATTTT; CDR3aa: CASSQGSTDTQYF
d_gene: -; j_gene: TRBJ1-5; abundance: few; v_gene: TRBV24-1; CDR3nt: TGTGCCACCAGTGCTCAGGACAGTAATCAGCCCCAGCATTTT; CDR3aa: CATSAQDSNQPQHF
d_gene: TRBD1; j_gene: TRBJ1-1; abundance: -; v_gene: TRBV15; CDR3nt: TGTGCCACCAGCAGAGATCTTGGAGCAGGGGGCACTGAAGCTTTCTTT; CDR3aa: CATSRDLGAGGTEAFF
d_gene: TRBD2; j_gene: TRBJ2-3; abundance: -; v_gene: TRBV5-1; CDR3nt: TGCGCCAGCAGCTTGCCGACCGGCGCGGGAGGCACAGATACGCAGTATTTT; CDR3aa: CASSLPTGAGGTDTQYF
d_gene: TRBD1; j_gene: TRBJ2-1; abundance: -; v_gene: TRBV6-2/TRBV6-3; CDR3nt: TGTGCCAGCAGTTACTCCCCCCCCGGGACAGGTATCTACAATGAGCAGTTCTTC; CDR3aa: CASSYSPPGTGIYNEQFF
d_gene: TRBD2; j_gene: TRBJ2-6; abundance: -; v_gene: TRBV5-6; CDR3nt: TGTGCCAGCAACCGCGGGGGAGGGCATTCCTCTGGGGCCAACGTCCTGACTTTC; CDR3aa: CASNRGGGHSSGANVLTF
d_gene: -; j_gene: TRBJ1-2; abundance: once; v_gene: TRBV28; CDR3nt: TGTGCCAGCACCAAGCGAGACAGCCAAAACTATGGCTACACCTTC; CDR3aa: CASTKRDSQNYGYTF
d_gene: TRBD1; j_gene: TRBJ2-7; abundance: -; v_gene: TRBV7-6; CDR3nt: TGTGCCAGCAGGAACACTGGTGGGGGGGACAGGGGCCTCTCCTACGAGCAGTACTTC; CDR3aa: CASRNTGGGDRGLSYEQYF
d_gene: TRBD1; j_gene: TRBJ2-6; abundance: -; v_gene: TRBV6-2/TRBV6-3; CDR3nt: TGTGCCAGCAGTCGGGACAGTACCTCTGGGGCCAACGTCCTGACTTTC; CDR3aa: CASSRDSTSGANVLTF
d_gene: TRBD2; j_gene: TRBJ2-1; abundance: -; v_gene: TRBV7-2; CDR3nt: TGTGCCAGCAGCTCGGTAGCGGGAGGTGTAAGCTCCTACAATGAGCAGTTCTTC; CDR3aa: CASSSVAGGVSSYNEQFF
d_gene: -; j_gene: TRBJ1-5; abundance: -; v_gene: TRBV7-9; CDR3nt: TGTGCCAGCTCTTCGGGAGGGACGAGCAATCAGCCCCAGCATTTT; CDR3aa: CASSSGGTSNQPQHF
d_gene: TRBD1; j_gene: TRBJ2-7; abundance: few; v_gene: TRBV5-1; CDR3nt: TGCGCCAGCAGCTTAATCGCAGGGGGTAACGAGCAGTACTTC; CDR3aa: CASSLIAGGNEQYF
d_gene: -; j_gene: TRBJ2-7; abundance: -; v_gene: TRBV5-1; CDR3nt: TGCGCCAGCAGCAAAGGACAGACCTACGAGCAGTACTTC; CDR3aa: CASSKGQTYEQYF
d_gene: -; j_gene: TRBJ1-2; abundance: -; v_gene: TRBV3-1/TRBV3-2; CDR3nt: TGTGCCAGCAGCCGGTCCGACAGCCACTATGGCTACACCTTC; CDR3aa: CASSRSDSHYGYTF
d_gene: -; j_gene: TRBJ1-1; abundance: -; v_gene: TRBV18; CDR3nt: TGTGCCAGCTCACCTTCCACAAAGAACACTGAAGCTTTCTTT; CDR3aa: CASSPSTKNTEAFF
d_gene: -; j_gene: TRBJ2-3; abundance: -; v_gene: TRBV5-1; CDR3nt: TGCGCCAGCAGCTTGCCCCTCGGAGGCACAGATACGCAGTATTTT; CDR3aa: CASSLPLGGTDTQYF
d_gene: TRBD1; j_gene: TRBJ1-6; abundance: once; v_gene: TRBV7-2; CDR3nt: TGTGCCAGCAGCTTAGGACGGACAGGGAGCAATTCACCCCTCCACTTT; CDR3aa: CASSLGRTGSNSPLHF
d_gene: -; j_gene: TRBJ2-7; abundance: -; v_gene: TRBV6-4; CDR3nt: TGTGCCAGCACATTCAGCCTCTGGACAGATTCCTACGAGCAGTACTTC; CDR3aa: CASTFSLWTDSYEQYF
d_gene: TRBD2; j_gene: TRBJ2-5; abundance: -; v_gene: TRBV4-1; CDR3nt: TGCGCCAGCAGCCGCGGGAGCGGTCGAATCCAGGGCAAGACCCAGTACTTC; CDR3aa: CASSRGSGRIQGKTQYF
d_gene: -; j_gene: TRBJ2-2; abundance: -; v_gene: TRBV5-1; CDR3nt: TGCGCCAGCAGCTTGGGCCAGTCGAACACCGGGGAGCTGTTTTTT; CDR3aa: CASSLGQSNTGELFF
d_gene: TRBD2; j_gene: TRBJ2-1; abundance: -; v_gene: TRBV5-5; CDR3nt: TGTGCCAGCAGCTTTCTTAGCGGGGGAACCTACAATGAGCAGTTCTTC; CDR3aa: CASSFLSGGTYNEQFF